This T cell receptor beta chain was sequenced in a study of blood T cells in healthy people across ages. With a J-beta primer mix and a sample-barcoded 5' primer, a second PCR ran about 6 to 11 cycles. Individual samples furnished no less than 3 million CDR3-containing paired-end reads apiece. TCRdb passed the 5' RACE reads through MiXCR, listing each CDR3 protein once. The repertoire consists of 600,000 or so distinct CDR3 sequences, with 21% occurring once and the leading ten covering 3% to 4.5%. CDR1 and CDR2 from the germline V gene are SQVTM and ANQGSEA. Trimming at V came to 6 bases and at J to 0 bases, leaving 5 bases not matched to a gene. CDR3 length: 13 amino acids.

Source material: blood. The clonotype originates from an older man in good health. The J gene is TRBJ2-7, the V gene TRBV29-1; 7 bases match TRBD1. The CDR3 DNA sequence: TGCAGCGTAACCGACAGGGTCTCCTACGAGCAGTACTTC. Translation: CSVTDRVSYEQYF.